These 25 T cell receptor beta chains came from one sample sequenced in a study of T cell responses to AZD1222 COVID-19 vaccine (dated by TCRdb to the early 2020s). The protocol used for the library was the immunoSEQ multiplex PCR assay. TCRdb's version of the immuneACCESS table is confined to in-frame rearrangements and falls short of the full clone set. An unresolved V gene accounts for under half of the shortfall where checked; the remainder is of unknown origin. This sample lists roughly 120,000 clones; roughly 90% were detected once. Together, the top ten hold under 9% of the sample. The time point label here, explained by the study, means: about 28 days (+/-7) after the second vaccine dose. The sequencing used peripheral blood, collected 28 days after the second AZD1222 dose. These receptors came from an adult who received the AZD1222 COVID-19 vaccine.

The V gene is TRBV25-1, the J gene TRBJ1-2; TRBD1 might be the D (5 bases). The length of the CDR3 is 15 residues. The germline CDR1 and CDR2 sequences are MGHDK and SYGVNS. Trimming took off 5 bases at V and 0 bases at J, with 13 bases between the two ends. This CDR3 reads CASSSRGEANYGYTF. In DNA form, the CDR3 reads TGTGCCAGCAGTTCCCGAGGGGAAGCTAACTATGGCTACACCTTC.

This chain connects TRBV10-3 to TRBJ2-2; TRBD1 matches 7 bases. The V gene's germline CDR1 is ENHRY and CDR2 SYGVKD. V was clipped by 5 bases and J by 0 bases; unmatched bases: 6. This CDR3 region has 16 residues. Here the CDR3 reads CAISPQGSANTGELFF. The DNA of the CDR3 is TGTGCCATCAGTCCACAGGGGAGCGCGAACACCGGGGAGCTGTTTTTT.

This clone is a singleton in its sample. The rearrangement joins TRBV28 to TRBJ2-7; D is unclear. CDR3 length: 12 amino acids. Germline V lookup: CDR1 MDHEN, CDR2 SYDVKM. The V end lost 7 bases, the J end lost 0 bases, and 7 bases lay between the germline ends. CDR3 in amino acids: CASKGDSYEQYF. The CDR3 region has the DNA TGTGCCAGCAAGGGCGACTCCTACGAGCAGTACTTC.

This chain uses TRBV9 with TRBJ1-1, with a tentative D call TRBD1 (5 bases). The V end lost 4 bases, the J end lost 8 bases, and 18 bases lay between the germline ends. This CDR3 has 14 residues. Germline values: CDR1 SGDLS, CDR2 YYNGEE. In DNA form, the CDR3 reads TGTGCCAGCAGCACATTACACGGGGCCCCGGAAGCTTTCTTT. Amino acids: CASSTLHGAPEAFF.

The rearrangement joins TRBV28 to TRBJ1-6; no clear D gene. Germline lookup yields CDR1 MDHEN and CDR2 SYDVKM. The CDR3 extends over 14 amino acids. V lost 3 bases and J 6 bases, leaving 9 bases between the germline ends. The CDR3 loop is CASSFGPINSPLHF. The CDR3 region has the DNA TGTGCCAGCAGTTTCGGACCGATTAATTCACCCCTCCACTTT.

The CDR3 reads CASSVDTEAFF. The DNA for the CDR3 is TGTGCCAGCAGTGTAGATACCGAAGCTTTCTTT. This chain uses TRBV28 with TRBJ1-1; D not certain. V was cut by 5 bases and J by 8 bases, with 9 bases left in between. The CDR3 contains 11 residues. Germline V gene lookup returns CDR1 MDHEN and CDR2 SYDVKM.

This chain links TRBV19 with TRBJ2-7; no clear D. Germline CDR1 is LNHDA and CDR2 is SQIVND (reference sequence). The CDR3 contains 17 residues. V was shortened by 3 bases and J by 0 bases, with 18 bases between the two germline ends. The CDR3 DNA is TGTGCCAGTAGTATCCACCCCCTGTCGGAGCCCTCCTACGAGCAGTACTTC. It specifies CASSIHPLSEPSYEQYF. Drawing the rest from reference TRBV19 and TRBJ2-7, the complete variable domain is DGGITQSPKYLFRKEGQNVTLSCEQNLNHDAMYWYRQDPGQGLRLIYYSQIVNDFQKGDIAEGYSVSREKKESFPLTVTSAQKNPTAFYLCASSIHPLSEPSYEQYFGPGTRLTVT.

The DNA for the CDR3 is TGTGCCAGCAGCTTAAGGGTGGATGGCTACACCTTC. This translates into CASSLRVDGYTF. V and J are TRBV5-4 and TRBJ1-2, with D unclear. Germline CDR1 SGHNT, CDR2 YYREEE (reference sequence). V dropped 2 bases and J dropped 6 bases, with 8 bases sitting between them. The CDR3 has 12 residues.

This clone has a single count. The rearrangement uses TRBV21-1 and TRBJ2-1. TRBV21-1 is an annotated pseudogene. CDR3 size: 14 residues. CDR3 DNA: TGTGCCAGCAGCAAACCTCGGAGGGGGAATGAGCAGTTCTTC. This codes for CASSKPRRGNEQFF.

CDR3 loop: CASSIGGYSNQPQHF. The CDR3 region has the DNA TGTGCCAGTAGTATCGGCGGGTATAGCAATCAGCCCCAGCATTTT. V gene TRBV19 combines with J gene TRBJ1-5; the D is unclear. The CDR3 has 15 amino acids. Between the trimmed V and J ends, which lost 3 bases and 0 bases, there was a span of 9 bases. Germline lookup yields CDR1 LNHDA and CDR2 SQIVND (reference sequence).

The genes are TRBV7-9 and TRBJ2-5; the D call may be TRBD1 or TRBD2 (7 bases each). Trimming stripped 1 base from V and 3 bases from J, with 15 bases between. This CDR3 spans 16 amino acids. The V gene's germline CDR1 is SEHNR and CDR2 FQNEAQ (reference sequence). The CDR3 sequence: CASSLVAQGREETQYF. The CDR3 nucleotides are TGTGCCAGCAGCTTAGTCGCACAGGGGAGGGAAGAGACCCAGTACTTC.

The CDR3 DNA is TGTGCCACCAGTGATTTCCCAGGGGGAGATGGCTACACCTTC. This sequence encodes CATSDFPGGDGYTF. The rearrangement links TRBV24-1 to TRBJ1-2, with 7 bases that match TRBD1. V shed 1 base and J 6 bases; nucleotides not matched to a gene: 4. CDR1 is KGHDR and CDR2 is SFDVKD in the germline V gene. The CDR3 spans 14 residues.

This chain uses TRBV5-8 with TRBJ1-2; no definite D call. Trimming took off 0 bases at V and 4 bases at J, with 13 bases between the two ends. This CDR3 spans 15 amino acids. The V gene's germline CDR1 is SGHTS and CDR2 YDEGEE. CDR3 loop: CASSLEWSSRYGYTF. As DNA, the CDR3 is TGTGCCAGCAGCTTGGAATGGTCAAGCCGCTATGGCTACACCTTC.

The J gene is TRBJ2-7, the V gene TRBV7-2, with TRBD2 matching 8 bases. Per the germline V gene, CDR1 is SGHTA and CDR2 is FQGNSA. The CDR3 loop spans 13 amino acids. The CDR3 region is CAGGLEGRYEQYF. In DNA, the CDR3 is TGTGCGGGGGGACTAGAGGGAAGATACGAGCAGTACTTC.

The V and J genes are TRBV5-1 and TRBJ2-2, with 7 positions matching TRBD1. CDR3 size: 14 residues. Trimming cost V 7 bases and J 1 base; bases outside gene matches: 4. Germline V CDR1 and CDR2: SGHRS, YFSETQ. The CDR3 DNA sequence: TGCGCCAGCCTTGGACAGGAGAACACCGGGGAGCTGTTTTTT. Translating it yields CASLGQENTGELFF.

This chain connects TRBV27 to TRBJ1-2, with D hard to call. Germline assignment: CDR1 MNHEY and CDR2 SMNVEV (reference sequence). The ends were cut back, 3 bases at V and 4 bases at J, with 9 bases in the middle. CDR3 length: 13 residues. CDR3 amino acids: CASSFGVGYGYTF. The CDR3 nucleotides read TGTGCCAGCAGTTTCGGGGTAGGCTATGGCTACACCTTC.

J is TRBJ1-6 and V is TRBV27; maybe TRBD1 (5 bases). CDR3 length: 14 amino acids. Germline V gene data show CDR1 as MNHEY and CDR2 as SMNVEV (reference sequence). V gave up 8 bases and J gave up 5 bases, with 13 bases separating them. This CDR3 reads CASGEPGNNSPLHF. CDR3 nucleotides: TGTGCCAGCGGGGAGCCAGGGAATAATTCACCCCTCCACTTT.

J is TRBJ1-4 and V is TRBV4-1; TRBD1 is a possible D gene (6 bases). The CDR3 length is 15 residues. V was pared by 3 bases and J by 8 bases, with 16 bases between. CDR1 is MGHRA and CDR2 is YSYEKL in the germline V gene. The CDR3 DNA sequence: TGCGCCAGCAGCCATTTAACAGGGAGGGGAGAAAAACTGTTTTTT. Protein product: CASSHLTGRGEKLFF.

The chain recombines TRBV6-5 with TRBJ1-6; 10 nucleotides agree with TRBD1. CDR3 size: 15 residues. Germline V gives CDR1 MNHEY, CDR2 SVGAGI. The V gene end was trimmed by 2 bases and the J gene end by 9 bases; junction bases not matched to a gene: 4. The CDR3 loop is CASSYRGQGRSPLHF. The CDR3 DNA is TGTGCCAGCAGTTACCGGGGACAGGGGCGTTCACCCCTCCACTTT.

The rearrangement joins TRBV6-2 or TRBV6-3 to TRBJ2-1; TRBD2 agrees at 10 bases. V was pared by 2 bases and J by 7 bases, with 2 bases of the junction left unmatched. Germline-derived CDR1 and CDR2 are MNHEY and SVGEGT. The CDR3 loop spans 14 amino acids. The CDR3 protein is CASSYLAGENEQFF. In DNA form, the CDR3 reads TGTGCCAGCAGTTACCTAGCGGGAGAAAATGAGCAGTTCTTC.

The chain couples TRBV9 to TRBJ1-1; 9 bases align to TRBD1. CDR1 SGDLS and CDR2 YYNGEE come from the germline V gene. V lost 3 bases, J lost 10 bases, and 7 bases stayed unmatched. This CDR3 spans 13 amino acids. This CDR3 is CASSGGQGSGAFF. The DNA of the CDR3 is TGTGCCAGCAGCGGAGGACAGGGGAGTGGAGCTTTCTTT.

This clone was counted once. V gene TRBV4-2 combines with J gene TRBJ2-5; TRBD2 aligns across 9 bases. The length of the CDR3 is 13 residues. V was pared by 0 bases and J by 14 bases, with 7 bases of the junction left unmatched. The V gene's germline CDR1 is LGHNA and CDR2 YNFKEQ. The CDR3 loop is CASSQDIGGRAYF. The CDR3 region has the DNA TGTGCCAGCAGCCAAGATATCGGCGGGAGGGCATACTTC.

This clone has a single count. The chain joins TRBV5-1 to TRBJ2-1; 8 bases agree with TRBD2. With V trimmed by 0 bases and J by 10 bases, 12 bases remained unmatched. The CDR3 has 16 amino acids. The germline CDR1 and CDR2 sequences are SGHRS and YFSETQ. The CDR3 DNA follows: TGCGCCAGCAGCTTGGCGGGGGAGACTAGCGTTTCCGAGCAGTTCTTC. Its protein is CASSLAGETSVSEQFF.

The J gene is TRBJ2-1, the V gene TRBV3-1 (or the pseudogene TRBV3-2); 7 positions agree with TRBD2. Per the germline V gene, CDR1 is LGHDT and CDR2 is YNNKEL (reference sequence). V lost 0 bases to trimming and J lost 0 bases; unmatched junction nucleotides: 2. CDR3 length: 16 amino acids. CDR3: CASSQEGGGSYNEQFF. In nucleotides, the CDR3 is TGTGCCAGCAGCCAAGAGGGCGGGGGCTCCTACAATGAGCAGTTCTTC.

CDR3 region: CASSEARGNQPQHF. The CDR3 DNA sequence: TGTGCCAGCAGTGAAGCCCGGGGTAATCAGCCCCAGCATTTT. The chain joins TRBV2 to TRBJ1-5; D call uncertain. V was pared by 0 bases and J by 4 bases, with 7 bases between. The CDR3 consists of 14 residues. CDR1 SNHLY and CDR2 FYNNEI come from the germline V gene.